The source of this T cell receptor beta chain is a study of radiotherapy plus CTLA-4 blockade in lung cancer. Study-wide findings and caveats: Tumor-derived TCR clones expanded in blood after radiotherapy plus ipilimumab. The best prediction of response reportedly came from early blood T cell clone dynamics, with interferon-beta.

V lost 0 bases and J 6 bases, leaving 14 bases between the germline ends. Germline CDR1 SGHRS, CDR2 YFSETQ. CDR3 length: 15 residues. The data were produced by immunoSEQ multiplex PCR, yet TCRdb's version contains in-frame clones alone and is incomplete. There are more than 90,000 clones in the sample; approximately 80% occur only once, and 3.3% lies in the top ten. With regard to this clone: Its antigen remains unknown.

This sequence was found in a human donor with non-small cell lung cancer that progressed on radiotherapy plus ipilimumab. Some clones in this sample may be carry-over from other donors' samples. The sequencing used peripheral blood, collected from a patient treated with radiotherapy plus ipilimumab. The J gene is TRBJ2-3, the V gene TRBV5-1; D ambiguous. The CDR3 region is CASSLVGGAPDTQYF. CDR3 coding DNA: TGCGCCAGCAGCTTGGTGGGTGGTGCGCCGGATACGCAGTATTTT.